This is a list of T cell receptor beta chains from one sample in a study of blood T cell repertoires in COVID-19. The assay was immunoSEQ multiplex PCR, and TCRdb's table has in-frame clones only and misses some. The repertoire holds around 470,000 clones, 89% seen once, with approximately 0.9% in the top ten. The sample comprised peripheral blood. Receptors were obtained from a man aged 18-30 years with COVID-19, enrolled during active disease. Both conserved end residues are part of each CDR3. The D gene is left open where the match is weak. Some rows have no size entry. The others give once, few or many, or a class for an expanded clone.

CDR3nt: TGTGCCAGCAGTCCCCTAGCGGGGGCAAACTACGAGCAGTACTTC
CDR3aa: CASSPLAGANYEQYF
abundance: NA
d_gene: TRBD2
j_gene: TRBJ2-7
v_gene: TRBV7-9

CDR3nt: TGTGCCAGCACCCCCAGCGGGAACACCTACGAGCAGTACTTC
CDR3aa: CASTPSGNTYEQYF
abundance: NA
d_gene: TRBD2
j_gene: TRBJ2-7
v_gene: TRBV3-1/TRBV3-2

CDR3nt: TGTGCCAGCAGTATCAATGGGCGAGAGCAGTACTTC
CDR3aa: CASSINGREQYF
abundance: NA
d_gene: NA
j_gene: TRBJ2-7
v_gene: TRBV12-3/TRBV12-4

CDR3nt: TGTGCCAGCAGCCCAGCAGACAAAGGGAGGGCTCTTCGTGAAAAACTGTTTTTT
CDR3aa: CASSPADKGRALREKLFF
abundance: NA
d_gene: NA
j_gene: TRBJ1-4
v_gene: TRBV11-2

CDR3nt: TGTGCCAGCTCAAGAGCAACAGGGGGCGCAGAAGGCTACACCTTC
CDR3aa: CASSRATGGAEGYTF
abundance: few
d_gene: TRBD1
j_gene: TRBJ1-2
v_gene: TRBV18

CDR3nt: TGTGCCAGCAGCTCAAGGACAGGGGTCAATGAGCAGTTCTTC
CDR3aa: CASSSRTGVNEQFF
abundance: NA
d_gene: TRBD1
j_gene: TRBJ2-1
v_gene: TRBV5-8

CDR3nt: TGCGCCAGCAGCTCACAACCGGGACAGGGGAAGGAAAAACTGTTTTTT
CDR3aa: CASSSQPGQGKEKLFF
abundance: few
d_gene: TRBD1
j_gene: TRBJ1-4
v_gene: TRBV5-1

CDR3nt: TGTGCCAGCTCATCCGACATGAACACCGGGGAGCTGTTTTTT
CDR3aa: CASSSDMNTGELFF
abundance: NA
d_gene: NA
j_gene: TRBJ2-2
v_gene: TRBV18

CDR3nt: TGCGCCAGCAGCCCTCGGGGGGGACAGTTTAATTCACCCCTCCACTTT
CDR3aa: CASSPRGGQFNSPLHF
abundance: once
d_gene: TRBD1
j_gene: TRBJ1-6
v_gene: TRBV5-1

CDR3nt: TGTGCCAGCAGCTCGGGACTCTTATACGAGCAGTACTTC
CDR3aa: CASSSGLLYEQYF
abundance: NA
d_gene: NA
j_gene: TRBJ2-7
v_gene: TRBV27